These 5 T cell receptor beta chains came from one sample sequenced in a study of blood T cell repertoires in COVID-19. Sequenced by immunoSEQ multiplex PCR; TCRdb stores in-frame clones only, minus some. This table has about 97,000 clones, over 75% appearing once. The material sequenced was peripheral blood. All receptors derive from a human donor in a cohort sampled during active COVID-19.

This chain joins TRBV7-2 and TRBJ2-1, with D perhaps TRBD2 (5 bases). Germline CDR1 reads SGHTA; CDR2 reads FQGNSA. The CDR3 is 14 amino acids. V lost 5 bases, J lost 5 bases, and 13 bases lay in between. CDR3 residues: CASSRRGPHNEQFF. As DNA, the CDR3 is TGTGCCAGCAGCCGCCGCGGGCCCCACAATGAGCAGTTCTTC.

V gene TRBV5-1 combines with J gene TRBJ2-7, with 14 bases that match TRBD2. The V gene end was trimmed by 7 bases and the J gene end by 8 bases; junction bases not matched to a gene: 17. Germline-derived CDR1 and CDR2 are SGHRS and YFSETQ. The CDR3 extends over 17 amino acids. This chain's CDR3 is CASRGLAGGSRTEKQYF. The CDR3 DNA reads as TGCGCCAGCCGCGGACTAGCGGGAGGTTCTCGAACCGAAAAGCAGTACTTC.

The chain couples TRBV5-4 to TRBJ2-3; 11 bases map to TRBD1. Germline V gene data show CDR1 as SGHNT and CDR2 as YYREEE (reference sequence). The CDR3 spans 18 residues. V trimming: 4 bases; J trimming: 2 bases; junction bases outside the gene matches: 12. The CDR3 DNA sequence: TGTGCCAGCAGCACAGGACAGGGGGCCCTGGAAACCACAGATACGCAGTATTTT. Its protein is CASSTGQGALETTDTQYF.

The rearrangement links TRBV19 to TRBJ1-2; a weak D match, TRBD1 (6 bases). Germline V CDR1 and CDR2: LNHDA, SQIVND (reference sequence). The CDR3 totals 14 residues. The V end lost 5 bases, the J end lost 2 bases, and 12 bases lay between the germline ends. The DNA of the CDR3 is TGTGCCAGTAGTGCAGGGGCGAGCAACTATGGCTACACCTTC. Protein product: CASSAGASNYGYTF.

This chain joins TRBV13 and TRBJ1-1; 8 bases fit TRBD1. Looked up from germline, CDR1 is PRHDT and CDR2 is FYEKMQ (reference sequence). Trimming cost V 2 bases and J 10 bases; bases outside gene matches: 6. The CDR3 extends over 13 amino acids. CDR3 sequence: CASSLPGQESAFF. The DNA of the CDR3 is TGTGCCAGCAGCTTACCGGGACAGGAGTCAGCTTTCTTT. The whole variable domain, remainder taken from reference TRBV13 and TRBJ1-1, is AAGVIQSPRHLIKEKRETATLKCYPIPRHDTVYWYQQGPGQDPQFLISFYEKMQSDKGSIPDRFSAQQFSDYHSELNMSSLELGDSALYFCASSLPGQESAFFGQGTRLTVV.